Below are 20 T cell receptor beta chains sequenced from a single sample in a study of beta chain features in type 1 diabetes listed by TCRdb under 2018. Which antigens these TCRs recognize remains unknown. Study-wide conclusions, independent of this receptor: In all four CD4+ subsets, TCRB CDR3 length was moderately but significantly shorter in type 1 diabetes patients.

Library preparation used the immunoSEQ multiplex PCR assay. The High Capacity cDNA Reverse Transcription Kit was used to reverse transcribe all of the isolated RNA, meaning that expressed TCRB transcripts were what got sequenced. The table was pulled from immuneACCESS by TCRdb, which kept in-frame rearrangements only. Such tables lose some clones; where checked, under half of the loss comes from unresolved V genes, and the rest has no known cause. Counted in this sample were 300,000 to 350,000 clones; 9.3% of them appeared once. The ten largest make up around 1% of the sample. Sequenced: central memory CD4+ T cells from blood. The receptors derive from a man aged 25 to 40 with type 1 diabetes.

This clone has just a few counts. The rearrangement joins TRBV7-2 to TRBJ1-2, with a weak D call TRBD1 (6 bases). There are 16 residues in the CDR3. Germline-derived CDR1 and CDR2 are SGHTA and FQGNSA. V lost 6 bases to trimming and J lost 2 bases, with 19 bases between them. This CDR3 reads CASSFTYSGGNYGYTF. The CDR3 DNA reads TGTGCCAGCAGTTTCACTTACTCGGGGGGCAACTATGGCTACACCTTC.

V usage is TRBV20-1 and J usage is TRBJ1-4; possible D gene TRBD1, 6 bases. Trimming left V 6 bases short and J 13 bases short, with 12 bases between. Germline V gives CDR1 DFQATT, CDR2 SNEGSKA (reference sequence). CDR3 length: 10 residues. CDR3 amino acids: CSARGVRLFF. Here the CDR3 DNA reads TGCAGTGCCAGGGGCGTGAGACTGTTTTTT.

Ten or more counts support this clone. The same CDR3 can be traced to other DNA sequences in this sample. The V gene is TRBV27, the J gene TRBJ1-2; D may be TRBD1 (6 bases). Between the trimmed V and J ends, which lost 4 bases and 4 bases, there was a span of 10 bases. This CDR3 contains 13 residues. CDR1 and CDR2 (germline): MNHEY, SMNVEV (reference sequence). CDR3 region: CASSSRQAYGYTF. Written as DNA, the CDR3 is TGTGCCAGCAGTTCAAGACAGGCCTATGGCTACACCTTC.

The chain carries TRBV25-1 and TRBJ2-7; no clear D gene. Germline CDR1 is MGHDK and CDR2 is SYGVNS. V was pared by 1 base and J by 5 bases, with 15 bases between. The length of the CDR3 is 15 residues. CDR3: CASSESSGVWDEQYF. The CDR3 DNA reads TGTGCCAGCAGTGAATCATCTGGGGTTTGGGACGAGCAGTACTTC.

The V and J genes are TRBV29-1 and TRBJ1-2, with a weak D call TRBD1 (6 bases). Germline V lookup: CDR1 SQVTM, CDR2 ANQGSEA. This CDR3 comprises 13 residues. The V and J ends lost 2 bases and 10 bases respectively, with 17 bases between them. For the CDR3, the DNA is TGCAGCGTTGAACCGGGACAAGCAGTGGACTACACCTTC. It is translated as CSVEPGQAVDYTF.

In the case of this clone: The same CDR3 is also encoded by other DNA sequences in this sample. The rearrangement joins TRBV6-5 to TRBJ2-7, with 8 bases that match TRBD1. Germline V gene data show CDR1 as MNHEY and CDR2 as SVGAGI. With V trimmed by 0 bases and J by 3 bases, 7 bases remained unmatched. The CDR3 is made up of 16 amino acids. DNA of the CDR3: TGTGCCAGCAGTTACTCTGGACAGGGATGGGGCTACGAGCAGTACTTC. Residues: CASSYSGQGWGYEQYF.

The genes are TRBV30 and TRBJ2-7; TRBD1 matches 7 bases. The CDR3 is made up of 12 amino acids. Germline assignment: CDR1 GTSNPN and CDR2 SVGIG (reference sequence). CDR3: CARGQGTYEQYF. In nucleotides, the CDR3 is TGTGCTAGGGGGCAGGGGACCTACGAGCAGTACTTC.

The chain recombines TRBV6-5 with TRBJ2-5, with D uncertain. There are 15 residues in the CDR3. Germline CDR1 and CDR2: MNHEY and SVGAGI. V gave up 1 base and J gave up 2 bases, with 11 bases separating them. CDR3 loop: CASSYLSGGQETQYF. CDR3 bases: TGTGCCAGCAGTTACTTGTCGGGTGGGCAAGAGACCCAGTACTTC.

This clone was recorded many times. V and J are TRBV21-1 and TRBJ2-1; TRBD2 is the table's D call and was not checked against the DNA. TRBV21-1 is a pseudogene locus. The CDR3 is 12 residues long. The chain's CDR3 is CASSTGDNEQFF. The CDR3 DNA sequence: TGTGCCAGCAGCACCGGGGACAATGAGCAGTTCTTC.

Many counts were recorded for this clone. This sequence joins TRBV7-9 and TRBJ1-1, with 10 bases lining up with TRBD1. Germline V gene data show CDR1 as SEHNR and CDR2 as FQNEAQ (reference sequence). This CDR3 has 14 amino acids. V was pared by 8 bases and J by 5 bases, with 8 bases of the junction left unmatched. CDR3 DNA: TGTGCCAGCTCCCGGGGGACAGGGGTTACTGAAGCTTTCTTT. Translating it yields CASSRGTGVTEAFF.

This clone was recorded a few times. The chain combines TRBV27 with TRBJ1-1; unclear D gene. From germline, CDR1 is MNHEY and CDR2 SMNVEV (reference sequence). This CDR3 spans 11 amino acids. Trimming removed 6 bases from V and 6 bases from J, with 8 bases in between. CDR3 DNA: TGTGCCAGCAGCCTCCCCGCTGAAGCTTTCTTT. Translated, it gives CASSLPAEAFF.

The table lists this clone with a few counts. The chain recombines TRBV4-3 with TRBJ2-1, with 14 bases aligning to TRBD2. V shed 4 bases, J shed 7 bases, and the junction held 9 bases outside the gene matches. The germline gives CDR1 LGHNA, CDR2 YSLEER. The CDR3 consists of 17 residues. Here the CDR3 reads CASSLRLAGGPRNEQFF. As DNA, the CDR3 is TGCGCCAGCAGCCTTAGACTAGCGGGGGGGCCCAGGAATGAGCAGTTCTTC.

This clone came up a few times. The CDR3 bases are TGTGCCAGCAGTTACTCGAAACCAGGGGATTATAATTCACCCCTCCACTTT. Translated, it gives CASSYSKPGDYNSPLHF. The gene calls are TRBV27 and TRBJ1-6, with D possibly being TRBD1 (6 bases). This CDR3 region has 17 residues. Germline CDR1 and CDR2: MNHEY and SMNVEV (reference sequence). V was pared by 4 bases and J by 4 bases, with 17 bases between.

The chain has TRBV7-2 and TRBJ2-3; 8 nucleotides line up with TRBD2. The junction had 15 bases not matched to a gene; V was cut back by 5 bases and J by 8 bases. The germline V gene encodes CDR1 SGHTA and CDR2 FQGNSA. The CDR3 extends over 16 amino acids. The CDR3 nucleotides read TGTGCCAGCAGCCCTCTGAGCGGGGGAGCCAGAAGTACGCAGTATTTT. Its protein is CASSPLSGGARSTQYF.

The chain employs TRBV10-2 and TRBJ1-1; no clear D gene. CDR3 length: 12 residues. Germline CDR1 is WSHSY and CDR2 is SAAADI. V was trimmed by 1 base and J by 1 base, leaving 1 base between them. The CDR3 is CASSEWNTEAFF. The DNA of the CDR3 is TGCGCCAGCAGTGAGTGGAACACTGAAGCTTTCTTT.

This clone has just a few counts. The V gene is TRBV5-1, the J gene TRBJ2-5, with D unresolved. This CDR3 has 14 residues. Germline CDR1 SGHRS, CDR2 YFSETQ. Trimming shortened V by 2 bases and J by 5 bases, and 13 bases separated the two germline ends. CDR3 bases: TGCGCCAGCAGCTTATGGCAACAATCCGAGACCCAGTACTTC. Its translation is CASSLWQQSETQYF.

This clone appeared a few times. V and J are TRBV2 and TRBJ1-1; 8 bases fit TRBD1. V gave up 8 bases and J gave up 1 base; unmatched junction bases: 3. CDR3 size: 13 residues. The V gene's germline CDR1 is SNHLY and CDR2 FYNNEI. The CDR3 DNA follows: TGTGCCAGCGGAGGACAGGGGAACACTGAAGCTTTCTTT. Translating gives CASGGQGNTEAFF.

This clone was counted ten times or more. This CDR3 is also generated by other DNA sequences in the sample. CDR3 coding DNA: TGTGCCAGCAATGGTGATAGCAATCAGCCCCAGCATTTT. Protein sequence: CASNGDSNQPQHF. The J gene is TRBJ1-5, the V gene TRBV2; no firm D call. The CDR3 sequence is 13 residues long. Germline CDR1 and CDR2: SNHLY and FYNNEI. V was cut by 7 bases and J by 0 bases, with 7 bases left in between.

The chain is built from TRBV9 and TRBJ1-2; no clear D gene. The V gene's germline CDR1 is SGDLS and CDR2 YYNGEE. The CDR3 totals 13 residues. The V and J ends lost 0 bases and 3 bases respectively, with 6 bases between them. The CDR3 region has the DNA TGTGCCAGCAGCGTAGGAACAGACTATGGCTACACCTTC. Protein sequence: CASSVGTDYGYTF.

CDR3 nucleotide sequence: TGCGCCAGCAGCCAAGTACCGGGACTAGCGGCGAACACCGGGGAGCTGTTTTTT. It codes for CASSQVPGLAANTGELFF. The chain couples TRBV4-3 to TRBJ2-2; 11 bases match TRBD2. The CDR3 has 18 amino acids. V dropped 1 base and J dropped 0; count of bases not matched to a gene: 4. In germline, CDR1 is LGHNA, CDR2 YSLEER.